The sequence of this T cell receptor beta chain was determined in a study of OX40 agonist ivuxolimab in advanced cancers. Clones were read by immunoSEQ multiplex PCR, and TCRdb kept only the in-frame ones, dropping some. The table includes about 21,000 clones, under 85% detected once. The sequencing here drew on CD4+ or CD8+ T cells sorted from blood, taken in a trial of the OX40 agonist ivuxolimab. This sequence originates from an adult with an advanced solid tumor such as melanoma, head and neck, liver or kidney cancer.

CDR3 bases: TGTGCCACCAGCAGTCCCGGGTCTGAGCAGTTCTTC. It translates to CATSSPGSEQFF. V and J are TRBV15 and TRBJ2-1; D is undetermined. CDR1 LNHNV and CDR2 YYDKDF come from the germline V gene (reference sequence). V was pared by 3 bases and J by 9 bases, with 9 bases between. This CDR3 has 12 amino acids.